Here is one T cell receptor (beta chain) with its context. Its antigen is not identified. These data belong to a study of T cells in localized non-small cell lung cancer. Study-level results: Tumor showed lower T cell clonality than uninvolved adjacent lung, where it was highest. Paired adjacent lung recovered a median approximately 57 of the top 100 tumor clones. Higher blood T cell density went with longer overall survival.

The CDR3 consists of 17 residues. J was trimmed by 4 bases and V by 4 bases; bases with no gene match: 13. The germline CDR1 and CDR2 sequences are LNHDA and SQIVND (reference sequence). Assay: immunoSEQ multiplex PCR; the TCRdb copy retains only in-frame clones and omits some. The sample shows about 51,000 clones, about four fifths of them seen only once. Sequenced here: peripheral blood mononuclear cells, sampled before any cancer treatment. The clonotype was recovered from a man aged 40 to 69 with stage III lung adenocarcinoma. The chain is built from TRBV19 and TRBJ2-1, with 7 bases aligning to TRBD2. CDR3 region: CASSRVAGYHFYNEQFF. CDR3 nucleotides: TGTGCCAGTAGTAGAGTAGCGGGCTACCACTTTTACAATGAGCAGTTCTTC.